Below are 31 T cell receptor beta chains sequenced from a single sample in a study of early T cells in non-severe SARS-CoV-2 infection. MiXCR was run by TCRdb on the 5' RACE reads, yielding one entry per CDR3 protein. Of approximately 48,000 distinct CDR3 sequences listed, 5.5% to 8% are singletons. The sequences come from whole blood, collected at baseline. These receptors were collected from an adult who was a healthcare worker with PCR-confirmed SARS-CoV-2 infection or an uninfected control (not recorded which).

V gene TRBV11-2 combines with J gene TRBJ2-5; D is perhaps TRBD2 (6 bases). Trimming cost V 7 bases and J 5 bases, with 23 bases left between them. The germline gives CDR1 SGHAT, CDR2 FQNNGV. This CDR3 contains 16 residues. The CDR3 DNA follows: TGTGCCAGCAACCGGGAGCCCAGGAACCCCCAGGAGACCCAGTACTTC. As protein: CASNREPRNPQETQYF.

Comments on this clonotype: It may be a read error: a sequence one base away is much more abundant. V and J are TRBV5-5 and TRBJ2-5, with a weak D call TRBD2 (5 bases). The CDR3 runs to 14 residues. In germline, CDR1 is SGHKS, CDR2 YYEKEE (reference sequence). V lost 3 bases, J lost 2 bases, and 11 bases lay in between. The CDR3 spells CASSYPQRQETQYF. The CDR3 DNA reads as TGTGCCAGCAGCTACCCCCAGCGGCAAGAGACCCAGTACTTC.

This clonotype was seen repeatedly, ten times or more. J is TRBJ1-1 and V is TRBV20-1; 7 bases are shared with TRBD1. CDR1 is DFQATT and CDR2 is SNEGSKA in the germline V gene (reference sequence). CDR3 length: 13 residues. V lost 7 bases to trimming and J lost 3 bases; unmatched junction nucleotides: 8. The CDR3 spells CSVSRDRHTEAFF. The CDR3 bases are TGCAGTGTTAGTAGGGACAGACACACTGAAGCTTTCTTT.

This clonotype was seen a few times. V gene TRBV5-1 combines with J gene TRBJ2-1, with a tentative D call TRBD1 (6 bases). Germline V gene lookup returns CDR1 SGHRS and CDR2 YFSETQ. The CDR3 is 15 amino acids. V was pared by 0 bases and J by 2 bases, with 9 bases between. DNA of the CDR3: TGCGCCAGCAGCTTGGGACAGGACGCCTACAATGAGCAGTTCTTC. This gives the protein CASSLGQDAYNEQFF.

At least ten counts were recorded for this clonotype. The chain links TRBV7-9 to TRBJ2-3; 9 bases are a match to TRBD2. The CDR3 has 17 residues. Trimming took 5 bases from V and 3 from J; bases not matched to a gene: 12. In germline, CDR1 is SEHNR, CDR2 FQNEAQ (reference sequence). DNA for the CDR3: TGTGCCAGCAGCCTGTCCGCGGGGGGGCTGACGACAGATACGCAGTATTTT. It translates to CASSLSAGGLTTDTQYF. Looking up the rest from reference TRBV7-9 and TRBJ2-3 gives the full variable domain: DTGVSQNPRHKITKRGQNVTFRCDPISEHNRLYWYRQTLGQGPEFLTYFQNEAQLEKSRLLSDRFSAERPKGSFSTLEIQRTEQGDSAMYLCASSLSAGGLTTDTQYFGPGTRLTVL.

This clonotype turned up a few times. This chain uses TRBV7-2 with TRBJ1-1; TRBD1 aligns across 7 bases. The CDR3 is made up of 15 amino acids. Per the germline V gene, CDR1 is SGHTA and CDR2 is FQGNSA. V trimming: 5 bases; J trimming: 1 base; junction bases outside the gene matches: 7. CDR3: CASSHRQGENTEAFF. The CDR3 nucleotides read TGTGCCAGCAGCCATCGACAGGGAGAGAACACTGAAGCTTTCTTT.

This clonotype was counted ten times or more. The chain employs TRBV5-5 and TRBJ2-3; D remains unclear. V was trimmed by 2 bases and J by 4 bases, leaving 8 bases between them. The CDR3 spans 13 residues. Germline V lookup: CDR1 SGHKS, CDR2 YYEKEE (reference sequence). The chain's CDR3 is CASSFGIPDTQYF. The CDR3 nucleotides are TGTGCCAGCAGCTTTGGGATTCCAGATACGCAGTATTTT.

A few counts support this clonotype. The V call is TRBV18, the J call TRBJ2-3, with 7 bases matching TRBD1. V lost 4 bases, J lost 6 bases, and 7 bases stayed unmatched. CDR3 length: 14 residues. The V gene's germline CDR1 is KGHSH and CDR2 LQKENI. CDR3 nucleotides: TGTGCCAGCTCACGGCCGACAGGGAAGGATACGCAGTATTTT. Translating it yields CASSRPTGKDTQYF.

This chain joins TRBV21-1 and TRBJ1-1; the D segment call TRBD1 is taken from the table without a DNA check. TRBV21-1 is a recognized pseudogene. The CDR3 is 15 residues long. The CDR3 DNA is TGTGCCAGCAGCATGCGACAGGGCCTGAACACTGAAGCTTTCTTT. Translating gives CASSMRQGLNTEAFF.

This clonotype was observed a few times. The V call is TRBV19, the J call TRBJ2-2; weak D call: TRBD1 (5 bases). The CDR3 contains 14 residues. CDR1 and CDR2 from the germline V gene are LNHDA and SQIVND (reference sequence). The ends were cut back, 11 bases at V and 2 bases at J, with 15 bases in the middle. The CDR3 region is CAARASGNTGELFF. CDR3 nucleotides: TGTGCCGCCAGGGCGTCAGGAAACACCGGGGAGCTGTTTTTT.

Only a few counts were recorded for this clonotype. The rearrangement uses TRBV6-5 and TRBJ1-1; TRBD1 aligns across 7 bases. The germline V gene has CDR1 MNHEY and CDR2 SVGAGI. V lost 5 bases, J lost 7 bases, and 10 bases stayed unmatched. This CDR3 has 14 residues. DNA of the CDR3: TGTGCCAGCAGTGGCGCCGGGACAGCCGTTGAAGCTTTCTTT. Translated, it gives CASSGAGTAVEAFF.

Remarks on this clonotype: A much larger clone differs by one base, so this may be a read error. A read error is likely, as this CDR3 ends without the conserved phenylalanine or tryptophan. The chain couples TRBV6-1 to TRBJ2-7; D is uncertain. This CDR3 is built from 13 residues. In germline, CDR1 is MNHNS, CDR2 SASEGT. Trimming took off 0 bases at V and 7 bases at J, with 10 bases between the two ends. This CDR3 reads CASSEALRREQYI. The DNA of the CDR3 is TGTGCCAGCAGTGAAGCGCTGCGTCGTGAGCAGTACATC.

The table lists this clonotype with many counts. The CDR3 DNA sequence: TGCGCCAGCAGCTCCACAGGGAATACCGGGGAGCTGTTTTTT. Translating it yields CASSSTGNTGELFF. The chain recombines TRBV5-1 with TRBJ2-2, with D possibly matching TRBD1 (6 bases). Germline V gene lookup returns CDR1 SGHRS and CDR2 YFSETQ. The CDR3 totals 14 residues. V lost 3 bases and J lost 5, with 11 bases in between.

This clonotype was found many times. The chain links TRBV7-2 to TRBJ2-3; D not resolved. This CDR3 is 13 amino acids long. Germline CDR1 reads SGHTA; CDR2 reads FQGNSA. The V gene lost 1 base and the J gene lost 5 bases, with 7 bases spanning the gap. CDR3 nucleotide sequence: TGTGCCAGCAGCTTAGATCGAAGAGATACGCAGTATTTT. It translates to CASSLDRRDTQYF.

This clonotype was seen ten or more times. The genes are TRBV7-9 and TRBJ1-1; the D gene is possibly TRBD1 (6 bases). V lost 6 bases to trimming and J lost 3 bases, with 8 bases between them. The CDR3 extends over 12 amino acids. Germline loops: CDR1 SEHNR, CDR2 FQNEAQ (reference sequence). CDR3 in DNA: TGTGCCAGCAGGAGGACAGACACTGAAGCTTTCTTT. It yields the protein CASRRTDTEAFF.

This clonotype was observed a handful of times. V usage is TRBV4-2 and J usage is TRBJ2-7; 13 bases align to TRBD2. The CDR3 totals 17 residues. Germline lookup yields CDR1 LGHNA and CDR2 YNFKEQ. V was clipped by 1 base and J by 2 bases; unmatched bases: 5. CDR3 sequence reads: CASSQALTSGGTYEQYF. DNA of the CDR3: TGTGCCAGCAGCCAAGCCTTGACTAGCGGGGGGACCTACGAGCAGTACTTC.

This clonotype was found many times. The chain employs TRBV6-2 or TRBV6-3 and TRBJ2-5; 9 nucleotides match TRBD2. CDR3 length equals 14 residues. V lost 7 bases to trimming and J lost 4 bases; unmatched junction nucleotides: 7. The V gene's germline CDR1 is MNHEY and CDR2 SVGEGT. CDR3 sequence: CASNAGGPGETQYF. CDR3 DNA: TGTGCCAGCAACGCGGGGGGGCCCGGAGAGACCCAGTACTTC.

This clonotype occurred many times. The chain recombines TRBV9 with TRBJ1-3, with TRBD1 matching over 7 bases. Germline CDR1 and CDR2: SGDLS and YYNGEE. J gave up 4 bases and V 3 bases, and 1 base lay outside the gene matches. The CDR3 extends over 13 amino acids. CDR3 loop: CASSGDRGNTIYF. The CDR3, as DNA: TGTGCCAGCAGCGGGGACAGAGGAAACACCATATATTTT. The full variable domain, its missing parts supplied by reference TRBV9 and TRBJ1-3, is DSGVTQTPKHLITATGQRVTLRCSPRSGDLSVYWYQQSLDQGLQFLIQYYNGEERAKGNILERFSAQQFPDLHSELNLSSLELGDSALYFCASSGDRGNTIYFGEGSWLTVV.

This clonotype was recorded a few times. The chain carries TRBV6-5 and TRBJ1-1; D is perhaps TRBD1 (5 bases). Germline V gene lookup returns CDR1 MNHEY and CDR2 SVGAGI. The CDR3 totals 16 residues. Trimming took off 5 bases at V and 4 bases at J, with 20 bases between the two ends. CDR3 residues: CASSVGGVGKGTEAFF. CDR3 coding DNA: TGTGCCAGCAGTGTGGGGGGGGTAGGGAAGGGCACTGAAGCTTTCTTT.

This clonotype was counted at least ten times. The chain combines TRBV6-6 with TRBJ1-2; 10 bases agree with TRBD1. The CDR3 loop spans 14 amino acids. From germline, CDR1 is MNHNY and CDR2 SVGAGI (reference sequence). The trim removed 4 bases at V and 4 bases at J, leaving 3 bases unmatched. The CDR3 loop is CASSSRQGAYGYTF. The DNA of the CDR3 is TGTGCCAGCAGTTCAAGACAGGGGGCCTATGGCTACACCTTC.

The chain employs TRBV20-1 and TRBJ2-3; 15 bases are a match to TRBD2. This CDR3 is built from 15 residues. V shed 4 bases and J 4 bases; nucleotides not matched to a gene: 3. Germline CDR1 reads DFQATT; CDR2 reads SNEGSKA (reference sequence). DNA of the CDR3: TGCAGTGCTACCCGGACTAGCGGGGGGGCAGATACGCAGTATTTT. Translating it yields CSATRTSGGADTQYF.

Many counts were recorded for this clonotype. This sequence joins TRBV7-2 and TRBJ1-3; unclear D gene. The CDR3 covers 14 residues. Germline V gene lookup returns CDR1 SGHTA and CDR2 FQGNSA. The V gene lost 4 bases and the J gene lost 4 bases, with 11 bases spanning the gap. CDR3 coding DNA: TGTGCCAGCAGCTCCCCCGTAGGGGGAAACACCATATATTTT. This gives the protein CASSSPVGGNTIYF.

This clonotype has ten or more counts. J is TRBJ2-3 and V is TRBV6-1; 7 nucleotides align to TRBD2. This CDR3 comprises 14 residues. Germline V gives CDR1 MNHNS, CDR2 SASEGT. Trimming cost V 2 bases and J 2 bases; bases outside gene matches: 1. CDR3 region: CASSERGDTDTQYF. DNA of the CDR3: TGTGCCAGCAGTGAACGGGGGGACACAGATACGCAGTATTTT.

Many counts were recorded for this clonotype. The chain recombines TRBV19 with TRBJ2-3; 9 bases fit TRBD1. Per germline, CDR1 LNHDA and CDR2 SQIVND (reference sequence). The CDR3 sequence is 14 residues long. V lost 6 bases, J lost 4 bases, and 5 bases stayed unmatched. CDR3 residues: CASRGTGKSDTQYF. The CDR3 DNA sequence: TGTGCCAGTAGGGGGACAGGGAAATCAGATACGCAGTATTTT.

This clonotype has at least ten counts. This rearrangement joins TRBV20-1 to TRBJ1-5; 8 positions match TRBD1. The CDR3 extends over 14 amino acids. From germline, CDR1 is DFQATT and CDR2 SNEGSKA (reference sequence). The trim removed 3 bases at V and 3 bases at J, leaving 4 bases unmatched. The CDR3 loop is CSARDRVINQPQHF. CDR3 nucleotide sequence: TGCAGTGCTAGGGACAGGGTGATCAATCAGCCCCAGCATTTT.

The CDR3 coding sequence is TGTGCCAGCAGCCGCATTAGGGCAGGGACCAGAAACGTCTATCATAACACTGAAGCTTTCTTT. Translation gives CASSRIRAGTRNVYHNTEAFF. The V and J genes are TRBV7-6 and TRBJ1-1; tentatively, D is TRBD1 (5 bases). The CDR3 covers 21 residues. Germline CDR1 is SGHVS and CDR2 is FNYEAQ. V was pared by 5 bases and J by 2 bases, with 33 bases between.

This clonotype was picked up many times. The chain uses TRBV4-3 and TRBJ1-2; 7 positions agree with TRBD1. The CDR3 is 14 amino acids. Looked up from germline, CDR1 is LGHNA and CDR2 is YSLEER. After removal of 1 base from V and 3 bases from J, the junction contained 2 bases not matched to a gene. The CDR3, as DNA: TGCGCCAGCAGCCAAGCTGACAGGGACTATGGCTACACCTTC. Its translation is CASSQADRDYGYTF.

This clonotype was detected many times. The chain links TRBV5-5 to TRBJ2-3; D gene unclear. V lost 5 bases and J lost 6, with 7 bases in between. The CDR3 is 11 residues long. Germline V gene lookup returns CDR1 SGHKS and CDR2 YYEKEE (reference sequence). As DNA, the CDR3 is TGTGCCAGCAGACTACGGGATACGCAGTATTTT. Amino acid sequence: CASRLRDTQYF. The whole variable domain, filled in from reference TRBV5-5 and TRBJ2-3, reads DAGVTQSPTHLIKTRGQQVTLRCSPISGHKSVSWYQQVLGQGPQFIFQYYEKEERGRGNFPDRFSARQFPNYSSELNVNALLLGDSALYLCASRLRDTQYFGPGTRLTVL.

This clonotype has a count of ten or more. The chain is built from TRBV24-1 and TRBJ1-3, with 9 nucleotides matching TRBD1. This CDR3 is 16 amino acids long. The trim removed 4 bases at V and 1 base at J, leaving 4 bases unmatched. Per the germline V gene, CDR1 is KGHDR and CDR2 is SFDVKD. CDR3 coding DNA: TGTGCCACCAGTGACCACGGGACAGGGTCTGGAAACACCATATATTTT. Its protein product is CATSDHGTGSGNTIYF.

This clonotype was seen more than once but under ten times. The chain carries TRBV4-3 and TRBJ2-1; D call uncertain. Germline V gene data show CDR1 as LGHNA and CDR2 as YSLEER. Trimming cost V 4 bases and J 3 bases, with 13 bases left between them. The CDR3 has 15 amino acids. DNA of the CDR3: TGCGCCAGCAGCCGGTTGGCAAACCTCTACAATGAGCAGTTCTTC. Residues: CASSRLANLYNEQFF.

This clonotype was detected ten times or more. The V gene is TRBV7-9, the J gene TRBJ2-1; TRBD2 matches 7 bases. The germline V gene encodes CDR1 SEHNR and CDR2 FQNEAQ (reference sequence). There are 16 residues in the CDR3. V was clipped by 1 base and J by 8 bases; unmatched bases: 11. CDR3 bases: TGTGCCAGCAGCTTAGTGGTTGCGGGGGTAGGAGATGAGCAGTTCTTC. This codes for CASSLVVAGVGDEQFF.